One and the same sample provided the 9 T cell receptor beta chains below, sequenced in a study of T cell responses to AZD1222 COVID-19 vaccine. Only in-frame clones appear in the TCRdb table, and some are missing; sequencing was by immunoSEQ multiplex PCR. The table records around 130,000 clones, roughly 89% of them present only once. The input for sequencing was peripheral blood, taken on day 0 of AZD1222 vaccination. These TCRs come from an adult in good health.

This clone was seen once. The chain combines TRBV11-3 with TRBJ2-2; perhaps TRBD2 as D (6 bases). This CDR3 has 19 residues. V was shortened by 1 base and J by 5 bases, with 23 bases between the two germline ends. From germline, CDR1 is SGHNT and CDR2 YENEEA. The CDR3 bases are TGTGCCAGCAGCTTAGCTACCCAGCGGGCATCTGATAGAACCGGGGAGCTGTTTTTT. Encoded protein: CASSLATQRASDRTGELFF. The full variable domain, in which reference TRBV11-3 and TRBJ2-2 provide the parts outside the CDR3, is EAGVVQSPRYKIIEKKQPVAFWCNPISGHNTLYWYLQNLGQGPELLIRYENEEAVDDSQLPKDRFSAERLKGVDSTLKIQPAELGDSAVYLCASSLATQRASDRTGELFFGEGSRLTVL.

The CDR3 loop reads CASSLNDSPLHF. In DNA, the CDR3 is TGCGCCAGCAGCTTGAACGACTCACCCCTCCACTTT. The chain is built from TRBV5-1 and TRBJ1-6; D gene uncertain. The CDR3 has 12 amino acids. Germline assignment: CDR1 SGHRS and CDR2 YFSETQ. V lost 1 base and J lost 10, with 6 bases in between.

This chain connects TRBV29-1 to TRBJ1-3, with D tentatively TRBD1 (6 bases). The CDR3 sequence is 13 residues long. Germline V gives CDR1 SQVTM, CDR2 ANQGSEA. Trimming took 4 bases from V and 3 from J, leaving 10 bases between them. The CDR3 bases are TGCAGCGTTGGGGGGGCGAATGGAAACACCATATATTTT. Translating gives CSVGGANGNTIYF.

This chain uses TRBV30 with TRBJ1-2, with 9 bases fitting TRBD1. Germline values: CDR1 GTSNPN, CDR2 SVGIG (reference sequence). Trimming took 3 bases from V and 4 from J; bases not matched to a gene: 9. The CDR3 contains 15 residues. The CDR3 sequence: CAWSPQGARSYGYTF. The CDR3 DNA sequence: TGTGCCTGGAGCCCACAGGGGGCGCGGAGCTATGGCTACACCTTC.

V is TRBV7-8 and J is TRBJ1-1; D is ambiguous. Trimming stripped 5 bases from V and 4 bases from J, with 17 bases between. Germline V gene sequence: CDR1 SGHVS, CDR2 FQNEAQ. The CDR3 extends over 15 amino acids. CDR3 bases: TGTGCCAGCAGCACCCATGGGGAGAAATTCACTGAAGCTTTCTTT. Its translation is CASSTHGEKFTEAFF.

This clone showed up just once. The chain's CDR3 is CASSLGDRIRHDEKLFF. The CDR3 region has the DNA TGTGCCAGCAGCTTAGGGGACAGGATCAGACATGATGAAAAACTGTTTTTT. The chain recombines TRBV7-9 with TRBJ1-4; 8 nucleotides align to TRBD1. The CDR3 covers 17 residues. V lost 1 base and J lost 6; bases outside the gene matches: 10. Germline CDR1 is SEHNR and CDR2 is FQNEAQ (reference sequence).

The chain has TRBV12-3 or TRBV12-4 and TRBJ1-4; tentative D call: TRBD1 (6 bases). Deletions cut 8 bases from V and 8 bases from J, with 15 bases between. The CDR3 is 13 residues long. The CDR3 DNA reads TGTGCCAGCTGGAAAGGGGGAGGCGAAAAACTGTTTTTT. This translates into CASWKGGGEKLFF.

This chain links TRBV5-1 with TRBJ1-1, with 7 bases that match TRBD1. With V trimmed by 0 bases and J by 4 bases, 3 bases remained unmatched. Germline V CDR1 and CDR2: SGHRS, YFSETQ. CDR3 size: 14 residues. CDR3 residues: CASSLEGARTEAFF. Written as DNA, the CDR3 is TGCGCCAGCAGCTTGGAGGGGGCACGCACTGAAGCTTTCTTT.

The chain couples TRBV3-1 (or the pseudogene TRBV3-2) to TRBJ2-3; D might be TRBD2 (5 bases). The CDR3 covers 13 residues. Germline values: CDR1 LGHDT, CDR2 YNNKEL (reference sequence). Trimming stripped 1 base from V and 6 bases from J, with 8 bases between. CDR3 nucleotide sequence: TGTGCCAGCAGCCAAGGTAGCGCTGATACGCAGTATTTT. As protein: CASSQGSADTQYF.